This TCR beta chain was documented in a study of PD-L1 blockade in urothelial cancer. The assay was immunoSEQ multiplex PCR, and TCRdb's table has in-frame clones only and misses some. The data show approximately 50,000 clones, about 81% seen once. With 0 bases removed from V and 8 bases from J, the gap between germline ends came to 14 bases. The germline V gene encodes CDR1 SGHKS and CDR2 YYEKEE (reference sequence). CDR3 size: 14 residues. Time point in this sample: pretreatment peripheral blood. This sequence was found in a man in his fifties or sixties with urothelial cancer. This chain links TRBV5-5 with TRBJ1-2; unclear D gene. The sequencing here drew on PBMCs, taken around atezolizumab (anti-PD-L1) treatment. Here the CDR3 reads CASSLAPAGPGYTF. The CDR3 DNA reads TGTGCCAGCAGCTTGGCCCCGGCAGGTCCGGGCTACACCTTC.